The next 24 T cell receptor beta chains were all read from a single sample in a study of Graves' ophthalmopathy and Graves' hyperthyroidism. Using RNA transcripts, the TCR beta CDR3 regions were amplified. HTBI primers served in a first-round RT-PCR, which a second-round multiplex PCR followed. TCRdb passed the multiplex PCR reads through MiXCR, listing each CDR3 protein once. The sample consists of around 590,000 distinct CDR3 sequences, less than 40% of them appearing once. The sequenced sample was peripheral blood or thyroid tissue (not recorded which). The origin of the receptors is an adult man with Graves' hyperthyroidism.

The V and J genes are TRBV6-5 and TRBJ2-7, with 11 bases identical to TRBD2. From germline, CDR1 is MNHEY and CDR2 SVGAGI. CDR3 size: 14 residues. V trimming: 8 bases; J trimming: 1 base; junction bases outside the gene matches: 4. CDR3 residues: CASQGTSGSYEQYF. The CDR3 DNA is TGTGCCAGCCAAGGGACTAGCGGATCCTACGAGCAGTACTTC.

The chain has TRBV10-2 and TRBJ2-7, with D maybe TRBD2 (6 bases). Germline V CDR1 and CDR2: WSHSY, SAAADI. The CDR3 extends over 14 amino acids. Trimming removed 8 bases from V and 2 bases from J, with 16 bases in between. CDR3 residues: CASGSEGSPYEQYF. In DNA form, the CDR3 reads TGCGCCAGCGGGTCGGAGGGGAGTCCCTACGAGCAGTACTTC.

This clonotype occurred a few times. J is TRBJ2-5 and V is TRBV29-1; possible D gene TRBD1, 5 bases. V was shortened by 7 bases and J by 4 bases, with 16 bases between the two germline ends. Germline V gene lookup returns CDR1 SQVTM and CDR2 ANQGSEA. CDR3 length equals 13 residues. In nucleotides, the CDR3 is TGCAGCGGCAGGGCCTCAAAAAGAGAGACCCAGTACTTC. It is translated as CSGRASKRETQYF.

As for this clonotype: This may be a read error, as it is one base from a much larger clone. V is TRBV5-1 and J is TRBJ2-2; TRBD1 aligns across 9 bases. The V gene's germline CDR1 is SGHRS and CDR2 YFSETQ. The CDR3 spans 15 residues. The CDR3 protein is CASGVQGANTGEPFF. The CDR3 coding sequence is TGCGCCAGCGGGGTACAGGGGGCGAACACCGGGGAGCCGTTTTTT.

This clonotype has a count of ten or more. This chain joins TRBV7-2 and TRBJ1-3; the D is unclear. Trimming left V 5 bases short and J 4 bases short, with 9 bases between. Germline assignment: CDR1 SGHTA and CDR2 FQGNSA. The CDR3 consists of 13 residues. The CDR3 loop is CASSRDEGNTIYF. The CDR3 coding sequence is TGTGCCAGCAGCCGAGATGAAGGAAACACCATATATTTT.

This clonotype was found many times. V and J are TRBV2 and TRBJ1-5; D remains unclear. The V end was cut by 5 bases, the J end by 0 bases, with 8 bases between. CDR3 length equals 14 residues. Germline assignment: CDR1 SNHLY and CDR2 FYNNEI. The CDR3: CASSQEYSNQPQHF. The CDR3 region has the DNA TGTGCCAGCAGTCAGGAGTATAGCAATCAGCCCCAGCATTTT.

This chain connects TRBV29-1 to TRBJ1-2, with D uncertain. The CDR3 has 11 residues. Germline-derived CDR1 and CDR2 are SQVTM and ANQGSEA. DNA for the CDR3: TGCAGTCCATCTTCAGTGTATGGCTACACCTTC. This sequence encodes CSPSSVYGYTF.

The genes are TRBV28 and TRBJ1-4; D is ambiguous. The germline V gene has CDR1 MDHEN and CDR2 SYDVKM. V was clipped by 4 bases and J by 10 bases, with 10 bases between them. The CDR3 has 12 amino acids. The CDR3 bases are TGTGCCAGCAGTTCTCCGGCGGGAAAACTGTTTTTT. Translation: CASSSPAGKLFF. Full variable domain (missing parts from reference TRBV28 and TRBJ1-4): DVKVTQSSRYLVKRTGEKVFLECVQDMDHENMFWYRQDPGLGLRLIYFSYDVKMKEKGDIPEGYSVSREKKERFSLILESASTNQTSMYLCASSSPAGKLFFGSGTQLSVL.

As regards this clonotype: This may come from a read error, since a much larger clone is one base off. The chain couples TRBV7-4 to TRBJ2-7; D call uncertain. Germline values: CDR1 SGHVT, CDR2 SQSDAQ. There are 14 residues in the CDR3. V lost 5 bases and J lost 2, with 13 bases in between. CDR3 protein: CASSVGADPYEQYF. The CDR3 nucleotides read TGTGCCAGCAGCGTAGGTGCGGATCCCTACGAGCAGTACTTC.

J is TRBJ1-2 and V is TRBV30; D uncertain. The germline gives CDR1 GTSNPN, CDR2 SVGIG (reference sequence). There are 16 residues in the CDR3. V was trimmed by 4 bases and J by 3 bases, leaving 21 bases between them. The CDR3 sequence: CAWMAERRATHYGYTF. CDR3 bases: TGTGCCTGGATGGCCGAGAGACGCGCTACGCACTATGGCTACACCTTC.

This clonotype was counted ten times or more. This rearrangement joins TRBV19 to TRBJ1-1; no definite D call. CDR3 length: 14 amino acids. The germline V gene has CDR1 LNHDA and CDR2 SQIVND (reference sequence). Trimming took off 9 bases at V and 0 bases at J, with 14 bases between the two ends. In nucleotides, the CDR3 is TGTGCCAGCGTTTTAATGGGCGTGAACACTGAAGCTTTCTTT. Translating gives CASVLMGVNTEAFF.

This clonotype occurred many times. This chain uses TRBV20-1 with TRBJ2-6; TRBD1 matches at 8 bases. With 5 bases clipped from V and 0 bases from J, the junction kept 6 bases outside the gene matches. Germline V gene lookup returns CDR1 DFQATT and CDR2 SNEGSKA (reference sequence). The CDR3 has 16 amino acids. The CDR3: CSARRTGTSGANVLTF. The DNA of the CDR3 is TGCAGTGCTCGCCGGACAGGGACCTCTGGGGCCAACGTCCTGACTTTC.

Worth noting for this clonotype: A much larger clonotype is one base distant, so this may be a read error. The chain uses TRBV14 and TRBJ1-2; a weak D match, TRBD1 (5 bases). Germline CDR1 is SGHDN and CDR2 is FVKESK. V was trimmed by 5 bases and J by 4 bases, leaving 26 bases between them. There are 18 residues in the CDR3. The CDR3 loop reads CASSGYRDGRRVSYGYTF. The CDR3 DNA follows: TGTGCCAGCAGCGGCTACCGGGACGGGAGGAGGGTCAGCTATGGCTACACCTTC.

This clonotype was detected ten times or more. This chain connects TRBV14 to TRBJ2-6; D unresolved. There are 17 residues in the CDR3. Germline V gives CDR1 SGHDN, CDR2 FVKESK. The ends were cut back, 2 bases at V and 0 bases at J, with 11 bases in the middle. CDR3 in DNA: TGTGCCAGCAGCCAACTAGTATCTGGCTCTGGGGCCAACGTCCTGACTTTC. Its protein is CASSQLVSGSGANVLTF.

This clonotype was observed many times. CDR3 DNA sequence: TGTGCCAGCAGTCGACAGGGGGCGTGGGGCTACACCTTC. It yields the protein CASSRQGAWGYTF. The rearrangement uses TRBV16 and TRBJ1-2; 10 positions agree with TRBD1. There are 13 residues in the CDR3. V was pared by 6 bases and J by 8 bases, with 6 bases of the junction left unmatched. Per germline, CDR1 KGHSY and CDR2 FQNENV.

This clonotype was observed at least ten times. V and J are TRBV29-1 and TRBJ2-7, with TRBD1 matching 8 bases. This CDR3 region has 14 residues. V dropped 4 bases and J dropped 6; count of bases not matched to a gene: 11. The germline V gene has CDR1 SQVTM and CDR2 ANQGSEA. CDR3 bases: TGCAGCGTTGTATCACAGGGGGAGGTCTCCGAGCAGTACTTC. Residues: CSVVSQGEVSEQYF.

At least ten counts were recorded for this clonotype. The chain employs TRBV7-8 and TRBJ1-2, with D tentatively TRBD1 (5 bases). Trimming removed 5 bases at V and 5 bases at J, with 15 bases between. The CDR3 extends over 14 amino acids. CDR1 and CDR2 (germline): SGHVS, FQNEAQ. The CDR3 nucleotides read TGTGCCAGCAGCAATCCCGGGACGGTTTATGGCTACACCTTC. Its protein is CASSNPGTVYGYTF.

The chain is built from TRBV15 and TRBJ2-5; 8 nucleotides match TRBD2. CDR1 is LNHNV, CDR2 YYDKDF, per germline (reference sequence). Trimming took 3 bases from V and 2 from J; bases not matched to a gene: 5. The CDR3 covers 15 residues. The CDR3 sequence: CATSSRSGGQETQYF. The CDR3 DNA sequence: TGTGCCACCAGCAGCCGAAGCGGGGGACAAGAGACCCAGTACTTC.

The table lists this clonotype with many counts. The chain links TRBV7-2 to TRBJ1-3, with D perhaps TRBD1 (5 bases). Trimming cost V 1 base and J 4 bases, with 11 bases left between them. Per the germline V gene, CDR1 is SGHTA and CDR2 is FQGNSA. CDR3 length: 15 amino acids. The DNA for the CDR3 is TGTGCCAGCAGCTTAGACGCAGGGTCAGGAAACACCATATATTTT. Translation: CASSLDAGSGNTIYF.

This clonotype was detected once. Given a much more abundant clone one base away, this may be a read error. This sequence joins TRBV7-9 and TRBJ1-1; D uncertain. Looked up from germline, CDR1 is SEHNR and CDR2 is FQNEAQ (reference sequence). The CDR3 sequence is 15 residues long. CDR3 in DNA: TGTGCCAGCAGCTTAGATCTCGGGGAGGTCACTGTAGCTTTCTTT. The encoded protein is CASSLDLGEVTVAFF. Full variable domain (rest looked up from reference TRBV7-9 and TRBJ1-1): DTGVSQNPRHKITKRGQNVTFRCDPISEHNRLYWYRQTLGQGPEFLTYFQNEAQLEKSRLLSDRFSAERPKGSFSTLEIQRTEQGDSAMYLCASSLDLGEVTVAFFGQGTRLTVV.

This clonotype was picked up many times. This chain's CDR3 is CATSDFEVGPQHF. CDR3 nucleotide sequence: TGTGCCACCAGTGACTTTGAAGTAGGGCCCCAGCATTTT. The V and J genes are TRBV24-1 and TRBJ1-5; D is unclear. Trimming removed 4 bases at V and 9 bases at J, with 12 bases between. The CDR3 totals 13 residues. Germline lookup yields CDR1 KGHDR and CDR2 SFDVKD.

This clonotype was observed a handful of times. This rearrangement joins TRBV3-1 to TRBJ2-7; D might be TRBD2 (5 bases). V was cut by 0 bases and J by 9 bases, with 12 bases left in between. Germline assignment: CDR1 LGHDT and CDR2 YNNKEL (reference sequence). The CDR3 runs 13 residues. The CDR3 DNA is TGTGCCAGCAGCCAAGATCGGGATGCGAGGCAGTACTTC. It codes for CASSQDRDARQYF.

The sample holds one count of this clonotype. Being one base from a much bigger clone, this may be a read error. This CDR3 is missing its conserved last phenylalanine or tryptophan, likely due to a read error. This chain connects TRBV7-2 to TRBJ2-5, with D unresolved. This CDR3 has 15 residues. V dropped 4 bases and J dropped 1 base, with 13 bases sitting between them. The germline V gene encodes CDR1 SGHTA and CDR2 FQGNSA. The CDR3 here is CASSSQRLFQETQYL. The CDR3 nucleotides are TGTGCCAGCAGCTCCCAAAGGCTCTTCCAAGAGACCCAGTACCTC.

This clonotype was seen more than once but under ten times. The J gene is TRBJ2-5, the V gene TRBV7-2, with D maybe TRBD1 (6 bases). This CDR3 is built from 14 residues. Germline V lookup: CDR1 SGHTA, CDR2 FQGNSA. The V gene lost 1 base and the J gene lost 5 bases, with 11 bases spanning the gap. The CDR3 nucleotides read TGTGCCAGCAGCTTAGGGGGGCGCTCGGAGACCCAGTACTTC. It yields the protein CASSLGGRSETQYF.